This T cell receptor beta chain originates from a study of blood T cell repertoires in COVID-19. Study at large: PBMCs, B-cell-depleted T cells, or T cells were the source of the cDNA or gDNA that made up the material.

Original processing notes: Reference gene primer amplification gave nucleated cell count estimates. Sequencing was performed with immunoSEQ multiplex PCR; in TCRdb, only in-frame clones are kept and a portion is missing. That table gives V, J and clone size, and the DNA gave D and trimming. The table records about 180,000 clones, around 86% of them present only once. This clone came up once. The germline CDR1 and CDR2 sequences are MNHEY and SVGEGT. Between the trimmed V and J ends, which lost 0 bases and 1 base, there was a span of 9 bases. The CDR3 has 15 residues. Input material: peripheral blood. The chain couples TRBV6-2 or TRBV6-3 to TRBJ1-1; D gene uncertain. This sequence was found in a woman aged 70 to 79 with COVID-19, enrolled during active disease. CDR3 amino acids: CASSYSPGKNTEAFF. Here the CDR3 DNA reads TGTGCCAGCAGTTACTCGCCGGGGAAGAACACTGAAGCTTTCTTT.